These T cell receptor beta chains were read from a single sample in a study of memory B cells and T cells in multiple sclerosis. Antigen specificity for these receptors is unknown. Profiled with immunoSEQ multiplex PCR; TCRdb holds only in-frame clones, not every one. The data show 46,000 or so clones, approximately 80% seen once. The sample comprised PBMCs from blood kept in culture. These receptor sequences come from a human donor with multiple sclerosis. Both conserved end residues are trimmed from each CDR3.

V gene: TRBV9; CDR3 protein: ASSVGTGYYYEQY
V gene: TRBV7-8; CDR3 protein: ASSLAGSIGGFYGYT
V gene: TRBV5-1; CDR3 protein: ASSSQRQGGGEKLF
V gene: TRBV11-2; CDR3 protein: ASSSLVAEAF
V gene: TRBV6-6; CDR3 protein: ASSYSYRVPRTEAF
V gene: TRBV18; CDR3 protein: ASSPRTGADYGYT
V gene: TRBV6-1; CDR3 protein: ASSEHRGEDQPQH
V gene: TRBV18; CDR3 protein: ASSPRTGRYTEAF
V gene: TRBV4-1; CDR3 protein: ASSQDRTGVNTEAF
V gene: TRBV5-1; CDR3 protein: ASSLEARETGKLF
V gene: TRBV21-1; CDR3 protein: ASSKSPSGAYEQY
V gene: TRBV18; CDR3 protein: ASSPPLTARSNTEAF
V gene: TRBV19; CDR3 protein: ASSTRDRGENTEAF
V gene: TRBV27; CDR3 protein: ASRPATGGVNTGELF
V gene: TRBV5-1; CDR3 protein: ASSRDRISGANVLT
V gene: TRBV5-1; CDR3 protein: ASSLNREYGYT
V gene: TRBV5-1; CDR3 protein: ASSLDSSGANVLT
V gene: TRBV19; CDR3 protein: ASSIGTGTSALGPEQF
V gene: TRBV21-1; CDR3 protein: NGLNEQF
V gene: TRBV7-2; CDR3 protein: ASSLTPTNTGELF
V gene: TRBV30; CDR3 protein: AWSYGTGFSNQPQH
V gene: TRBV6-5; CDR3 protein: ASSYSPGGTQY
V gene: TRBV6-4; CDR3 protein: ASSDTYPGQGSYNSPLH
V gene: TRBV5-1; CDR3 protein: ASSLDRPTGELF